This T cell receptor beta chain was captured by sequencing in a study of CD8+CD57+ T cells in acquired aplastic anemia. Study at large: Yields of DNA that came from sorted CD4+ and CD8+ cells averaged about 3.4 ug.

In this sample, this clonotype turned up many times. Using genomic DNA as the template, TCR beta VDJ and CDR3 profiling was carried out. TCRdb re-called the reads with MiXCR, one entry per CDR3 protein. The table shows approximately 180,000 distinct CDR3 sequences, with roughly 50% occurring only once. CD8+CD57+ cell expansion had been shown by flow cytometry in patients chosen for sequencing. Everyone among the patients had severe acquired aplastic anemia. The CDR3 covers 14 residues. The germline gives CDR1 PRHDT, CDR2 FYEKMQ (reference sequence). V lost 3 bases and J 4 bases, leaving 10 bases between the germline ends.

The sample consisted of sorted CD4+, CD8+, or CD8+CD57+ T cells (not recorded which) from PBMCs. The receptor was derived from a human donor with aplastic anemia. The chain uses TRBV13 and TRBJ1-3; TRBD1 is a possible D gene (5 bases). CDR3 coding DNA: TGTGCCAGCAGCTTTAGGGGTTCGGGAAACACCATATATTTT. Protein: CASSFRGSGNTIYF. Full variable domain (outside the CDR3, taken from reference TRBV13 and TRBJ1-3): AAGVIQSPRHLIKEKRETATLKCYPIPRHDTVYWYQQGPGQDPQFLISFYEKMQSDKGSIPDRFSAQQFSDYHSELNMSSLELGDSALYFCASSFRGSGNTIYFGEGSWLTVV.